The rows below give T cell receptor beta chains drawn from one sample of a study of CD8 T cells in ankylosing spondylitis. A single record per CDR3 protein comes from TCRdb applying MiXCR to the 5' RACE reads. The data hold some 700,000 distinct CDR3 sequences, with 15% to 20% observed a single time. Material for sequencing was blood, either unsorted or a sorted T cell fraction (not recorded which). These receptors originate from a male donor with ankylosing spondylitis. CDR3s leave out the opening cysteine and the closing phenylalanine or tryptophan. Clone size is given for some rows only: seen once, a few or many times, or a class if the clone is expanded.

V | size | CDR3
TRBV24-1 | NA | ATSDPGLAGGEQF
TRBV24-1 | NA | ATSAGQGYEQY
TRBV24-1 | few | ATQDRLTGELF
TRBV7-9 | NA | ASSLTDSGANVLT
TRBV12-3/TRBV12-4 | few | ASSLSEAF
TRBV27 | few | ASSLYPIGTEAF
TRBV20-1 | NA | SARDVGRASYNSPLH
TRBV28 | few | ASSLPRGGTQPQH
TRBV5-5 | few | ASRLYDESPLH
TRBV7-7 | NA | ASSSHLDRIETQY
TRBV2 | NA | ASTLEQF
TRBV7-8 | few | ASSLLGPSDSYGYT
TRBV7-2 | NA | ASSPLAGATYNEQF
TRBV27 | few | ASYPGWGNTEAF
TRBV7-3 | NA | ASSVGGLAGVQQF
TRBV7-9 | few | ASSPTGQSYEQY
TRBV12-3/TRBV12-4 | NA | ASSRSGGGTGELF
TRBV4-1 | NA | ASSPQTGGKGKNGELF
TRBV12-2 | NA | ASPQRWQDYEQY
TRBV5-1 | NA | ASSLGVGTGTRDEQY
TRBV6-5 | few | ASSYSIQGNSPLH
TRBV9 | NA | ASSALAGLLTGELF
TRBV3-1 | NA | ASSRGRGGSNEQF
TRBV4-3 | few | ASSQGAAEIQETQY
TRBV11-2 | few | ASSSQGDRRDSPLH
TRBV12-3/TRBV12-4 | many | ASRQSDGQF
TRBV12-3/TRBV12-4 | few | ASEPSGQNYGYT
TRBV10-3 | few | AIGTDNSPLH
TRBV21-1 | NA | ASSNRGGASNQPQH
TRBV12-3/TRBV12-4 | few | ASSYRASGANVLT
TRBV2 | NA | ASSDAATGANVLT
TRBV3-1 | NA | ASSPTTVKTQY
TRBV10-3 | few | AIGRQGETQY
TRBV25-1 | NA | ASSEFLGLQETQY
TRBV2 | NA | ASPGGEGETQY
TRBV7-2 | few | ASSLVATTNEKLF
TRBV5-5 | NA | ASRPQLGLGSGANVLT
TRBV6-4 | few | ASSEGDNQPQH
TRBV5-1 | NA | ASSSGPTSSYEQY
TRBV6-1 | NA | ASSLQGSGRGGEQF
TRBV7-2 | NA | ASSQATSASYEQY
TRBV5-1 | few | ASSLSGTETGNTIY
TRBV5-1 | many | ASSLQTEGTIQY
TRBV12-3/TRBV12-4 | few | ASSSGTARGTGELF